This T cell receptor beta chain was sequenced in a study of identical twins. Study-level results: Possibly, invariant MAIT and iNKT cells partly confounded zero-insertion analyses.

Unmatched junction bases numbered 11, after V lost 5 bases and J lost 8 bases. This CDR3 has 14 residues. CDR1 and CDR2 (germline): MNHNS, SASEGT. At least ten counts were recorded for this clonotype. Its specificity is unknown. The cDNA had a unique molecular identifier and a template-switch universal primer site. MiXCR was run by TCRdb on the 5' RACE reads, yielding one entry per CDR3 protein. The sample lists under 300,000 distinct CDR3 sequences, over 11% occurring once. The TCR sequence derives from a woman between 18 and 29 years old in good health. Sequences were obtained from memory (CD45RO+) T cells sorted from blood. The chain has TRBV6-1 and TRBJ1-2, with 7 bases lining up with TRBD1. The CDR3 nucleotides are TGTGCCAGCAGTCCAGACAGGGTCAGTTGGGGCTACACCTTC. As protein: CASSPDRVSWGYTF.